Shown below are 17 T cell receptor beta chains from a single sample sequenced in a study of Ad26.COV2.S vaccination and SARS-CoV-2 variants. Sequencing used immunoSEQ multiplex PCR; TCRdb keeps in-frame clones, though not all of them. This sample yields over 200,000 clones, of which approximately 88% are seen a single time; roughly 10% belongs to the top ten. As for treatment: around 19 received Ad26.COV2.S at low or high dose, single or two shots; 5 received placebo; per-sample allocation not given. Specimens were obtained on day 63 following the first vaccine or placebo injection. Source: peripheral blood, taken in a trial of Ad26.COV2.S vaccine versus placebo. These receptors were obtained from a person between 18 and 59 years old who received the Ad26.COV2.S COVID-19 vaccine or a placebo.

The V gene is TRBV7-2, the J gene TRBJ1-2; D unclear. Trimming pared 0 bases from V and 5 bases from J, leaving 19 bases between. The CDR3 runs to 17 residues. Looked up from germline, CDR1 is SGHTA and CDR2 is FQGNSA. As DNA, the CDR3 is TGTGCCAGCAGCTTAGCGGTTAGCGGGGTTTTCTCTTATGGCTACACCTTC. Translation: CASSLAVSGVFSYGYTF. Combining the CDR3 with reference TRBV7-2 and TRBJ1-2 gives the whole variable domain GAGVSQSPSNKVTEKGKDVELRCDPISGHTALYWYRQSLGQGLEFLIYFQGNSAPDKSGLPSDRFSAERTGGSVSTLTIQRTQQEDSAVYLCASSLAVSGVFSYGYTFGSGTRLTVV.

The rearrangement uses TRBV6-5 and TRBJ1-2; a weak D match, TRBD1 (6 bases). From germline, CDR1 is MNHEY and CDR2 SVGAGI. This CDR3 has 14 amino acids. Trimming took 6 bases from V and 3 from J, leaving 14 bases between them. The CDR3 bases are TGTGCCAGCAGCCGCACAGGGTCCCACTATGGCTACACCTTC. This sequence encodes CASSRTGSHYGYTF.

This rearrangement joins TRBV7-9 to TRBJ2-5; D possibly corresponds to TRBD1 (6 bases). Looked up from germline, CDR1 is SEHNR and CDR2 is FQNEAQ (reference sequence). The CDR3 is made up of 14 amino acids. The germline V and J ends were trimmed by 6 bases and 1 base, with 12 bases remaining between them. The CDR3 region has the DNA TGTGCCAGCAGTCTTAGGGGGACCCAAGAGACCCAGTACTTC. It yields the protein CASSLRGTQETQYF.

This chain joins TRBV14 and TRBJ2-5, with a weak D call TRBD1 (6 bases). Germline CDR1 and CDR2: SGHDN and FVKESK. The CDR3 covers 14 residues. The V gene lost 1 base and the J gene lost 7 bases, with 13 bases spanning the gap. The CDR3 DNA sequence: TGTGCCAGCAGCCAAGTGGGGGCCGCTGGGACCCAGTACTTC. Translating gives CASSQVGAAGTQYF.

The chain links TRBV7-3 to TRBJ1-3; 8 nucleotides agree with TRBD1. With V trimmed by 5 bases and J by 3 bases, 6 bases remained unmatched. The CDR3 is made up of 15 amino acids. Germline V gene sequence: CDR1 SGHTA, CDR2 FQGTGA. CDR3 DNA sequence: TGTGCCAGCAGCCCCCGGACAGGGTGTGGAAACACCATATATTTT. It specifies CASSPRTGCGNTIYF.

In this sample, this clone turned up many times. V and J are TRBV2 and TRBJ1-1; D perhaps matches TRBD1 (5 bases). CDR1 is SNHLY and CDR2 is FYNNEI in the germline V gene. CDR3 length: 13 amino acids. V lost 4 bases and J 1 base, leaving 7 bases between the germline ends. The chain's CDR3 is CASSGQGNTEAFF. The CDR3 DNA is TGTGCCAGCAGTGGGCAGGGGAACACTGAAGCTTTCTTT.

The V and J genes are TRBV12-3 or TRBV12-4 and TRBJ2-5; D is ambiguous. Trimming shortened V by 1 base and J by 4 bases, and 7 bases separated the two germline ends. CDR3 size: 13 residues. The CDR3 DNA follows: TGTGCCAGCAGTTTAGGTATCGGAGAGACCCAGTACTTC. Its translation is CASSLGIGETQYF.

This clone was seen a single time. V is TRBV18 and J is TRBJ2-1; D not certain. Germline CDR1 and CDR2: KGHSH and LQKENI. The ends were cut back, 2 bases at V and 9 bases at J, with 8 bases in the middle. There are 12 residues in the CDR3. CDR3 sequence: CASSPTAIEQFF. In nucleotides, the CDR3 is TGTGCCAGCTCACCAACAGCGATTGAGCAGTTCTTC.

The chain recombines TRBV6-5 with TRBJ2-5; D gene uncertain. Trimming took 5 bases from V and 10 from J, leaving 14 bases between them. The germline V gene has CDR1 MNHEY and CDR2 SVGAGI. The CDR3 is made up of 12 amino acids. This CDR3 is CASSQAVRDQYF. Here the CDR3 DNA reads TGTGCCAGCAGTCAGGCTGTAAGGGACCAGTACTTC.

The gene calls are TRBV2 and TRBJ2-3; D unclear. V was pared by 7 bases and J by 5 bases, with 7 bases between. The CDR3 length is 11 residues. Germline assignment: CDR1 SNHLY and CDR2 FYNNEI. The CDR3 is CASKGRDTQYF. As DNA, the CDR3 is TGTGCCAGCAAGGGTCGAGATACGCAGTATTTT. The whole variable domain, remainder taken from reference TRBV2 and TRBJ2-3, is EPEVTQTPSHQVTQMGQEVILRCVPISNHLYFYWYRQILGQKVEFLVSFYNNEISEKSEIFDDQFSVERPDGSNFTLKIRSTKLEDSAMYFCASKGRDTQYFGPGTRLTVL.

J is TRBJ1-2 and V is TRBV27; D may be TRBD1 (6 bases). V lost 3 bases, J lost 8 bases, and 13 bases lay in between. The CDR3 extends over 13 amino acids. Germline CDR1 is MNHEY and CDR2 is SMNVEV (reference sequence). Written as DNA, the CDR3 is TGTGCCAGCAGTTTCAGCAGGGGCGGGGGCTACACCTTC. Its protein product is CASSFSRGGGYTF.

The V and J genes are TRBV19 and TRBJ2-3; D is perhaps TRBD1 (5 bases). Germline V gene sequence: CDR1 LNHDA, CDR2 SQIVND (reference sequence). This CDR3 has 15 residues. Between the trimmed V and J ends, which lost 6 bases and 0 bases, there was a span of 13 bases. DNA for the CDR3: TGTGCCAGTAGCTCTGCAGGGATCAGCACAGATACGCAGTATTTT. Amino acids: CASSSAGISTDTQYF.

The chain links TRBV2 to TRBJ1-1; TRBD1 might be the D (5 bases). V lost 6 bases, J lost 5 bases, and 16 bases lay in between. This CDR3 is 14 amino acids long. CDR1 and CDR2 from the germline V gene are SNHLY and FYNNEI. The CDR3 bases are TGTGCCAGCAGATCCAGGGCAGGGAAGACTGAAGCTTTCTTT. Protein sequence: CASRSRAGKTEAFF.

V and J are TRBV28 and TRBJ1-4; 7 bases match TRBD1. The V gene's germline CDR1 is MDHEN and CDR2 SYDVKM. Trimming removed 4 bases from V and 7 bases from J; junction bases left unmatched: 6. The CDR3 runs to 14 residues. The CDR3 spells CASSSDRRPEKLFF. CDR3 DNA: TGTGCCAGCAGTTCGGACAGGCGCCCTGAAAAACTGTTTTTT.

The chain combines TRBV6-5 with TRBJ1-5; TRBD1 matches 9 bases. V shed 3 bases, J shed 4 bases, and the junction held 7 bases outside the gene matches. The CDR3 has 16 residues. CDR1 MNHEY and CDR2 SVGAGI come from the germline V gene. CDR3 protein: CASSYPRDRENQPQHF. The CDR3 DNA sequence: TGTGCCAGCAGTTATCCCCGGGACAGGGAGAATCAGCCCCAGCATTTT.

The chain recombines TRBV4-3 with TRBJ1-6; TRBD1 might be the D (5 bases). The V end lost 0 bases, the J end lost 5 bases, and 8 bases lay between the germline ends. Germline CDR1 reads LGHNA; CDR2 reads YSLEER. The CDR3 is 15 amino acids. CDR3 residues: CASSQERQNNSPLHF. The CDR3 DNA is TGCGCCAGCAGCCAAGAACGACAGAATAATTCACCCCTCCACTTT.

V and J are TRBV7-8 and TRBJ2-3; maybe TRBD2 (6 bases). The CDR3 totals 16 residues. V dropped 5 bases and J dropped 6 bases, with 21 bases sitting between them. Germline loops: CDR1 SGHVS, CDR2 FQNEAQ. The CDR3 loop is CASSALGGYIYDTQYF. The CDR3 DNA sequence: TGTGCCAGCAGCGCTTTGGGGGGTTATATTTACGATACGCAGTATTTT.